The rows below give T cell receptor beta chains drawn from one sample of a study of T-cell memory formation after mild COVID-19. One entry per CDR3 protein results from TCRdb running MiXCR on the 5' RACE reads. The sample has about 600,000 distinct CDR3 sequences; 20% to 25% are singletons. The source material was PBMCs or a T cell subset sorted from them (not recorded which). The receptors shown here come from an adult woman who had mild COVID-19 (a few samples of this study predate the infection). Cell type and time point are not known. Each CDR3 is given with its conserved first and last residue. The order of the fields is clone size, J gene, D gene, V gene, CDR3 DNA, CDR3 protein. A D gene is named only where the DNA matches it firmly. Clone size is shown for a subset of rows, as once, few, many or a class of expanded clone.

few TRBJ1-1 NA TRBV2 TGTGCCAGCAGTGATGGCCTGATCATAGGGGGTATAAACACTGAAGCTTTCTTT CASSDGLIIGGINTEAFF
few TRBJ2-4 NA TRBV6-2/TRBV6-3 TGTGCCAGCGGGTACAGCCTAGCCAAAAACATTCAGTACTTC CASGYSLAKNIQYF
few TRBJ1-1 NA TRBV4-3 TGCGCCAGCAGCCAAGATCAAGGTCGGACCCCCGAAACTTTCTTT CASSQDQGRTPETFF
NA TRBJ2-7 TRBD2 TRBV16 TGTGCCAGCAGCCAATCGGGGAGGGGCAAGGGCGAGCAGTACTTC CASSQSGRGKGEQYF
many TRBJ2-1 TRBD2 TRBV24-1 TGTGCCACCAGTGGGGGGGCTGGCACGACTAGCGGGAGCTATGAGCAGTTCTTC CATSGGAGTTSGSYEQFF
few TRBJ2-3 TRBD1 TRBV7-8 TGTGCCAGCAGCTTAGCCTGGCAGGGGGCCACAGATACGCAGTATTTT CASSLAWQGATDTQYF
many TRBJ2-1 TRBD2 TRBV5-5 TGTGCCAGCAGCTTGGGACGGGCCCTAGCGGGGGGAATTTCAGAGGAGCAGTTCTTC CASSLGRALAGGISEEQFF
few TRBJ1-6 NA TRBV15 TGTGCCACCAGCGCTACACAGAATTCACCCCTCCACTTT CATSATQNSPLHF
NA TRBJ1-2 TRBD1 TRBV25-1 TGTGCCAGCAGTGAGGACAGGGGACTTGTCTATGGCTACACCTTC CASSEDRGLVYGYTF
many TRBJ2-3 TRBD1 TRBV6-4 TGTGCCAGCAGTGCCCAGGGGGCAGGAGATACGCAGTATTTT CASSAQGAGDTQYF
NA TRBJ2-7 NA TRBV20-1 TGCAGTGCTGATATCGGACCTTCCTACGAGCAGTACTTC CSADIGPSYEQYF
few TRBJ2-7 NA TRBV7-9 TGTGCCAGCAGCCAACAGGGTTTTACGTCCGAGCAGTACTTC CASSQQGFTSEQYF
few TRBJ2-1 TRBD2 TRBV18 TGTGCCAGCTCAGAGGGACTAGCGCTTAATGAGCAGTTCTTC CASSEGLALNEQFF
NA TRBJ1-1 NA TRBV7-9 TGTGCCAGCAGCTTCGTCCTCTCGAACACTGAAGCTTTCTTT CASSFVLSNTEAFF
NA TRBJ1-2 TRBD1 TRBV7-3 TGTGCCAGCAGCCCCCACCCCAGGGGGGATCACTATGGCTACACCTTC CASSPHPRGDHYGYTF
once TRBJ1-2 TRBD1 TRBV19 TGTGCCAGTACCAGACGACAGGGGTATGGCTACACCTTC CASTRRQGYGYTF
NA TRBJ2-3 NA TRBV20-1 TGCAGTGCTAGAGATTGGCCCGATACGCAGTATTTT CSARDWPDTQYF
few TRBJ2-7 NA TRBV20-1 TGCAGTGCTCCCCCCCGACGGTCCTCCTACGAGCAGTACTTC CSAPPRRSSYEQYF
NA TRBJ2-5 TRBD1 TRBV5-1 TGCGCCAGCAGCTTGGGAGAGGGGGCTCTAGAGACCCAGTACTTC CASSLGEGALETQYF
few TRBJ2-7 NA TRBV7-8 TGTGCCAGCAGCTTAGAGGACGGCGGTAGCGACGAGCAGTACTTC CASSLEDGGSDEQYF
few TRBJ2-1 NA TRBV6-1 TGTGCCAGCAGTGTTTTATCGGCCTCCTACAATGAGCAGTTCTTC CASSVLSASYNEQFF
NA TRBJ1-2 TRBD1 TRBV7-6 TGTGCCAGCAGCTCAGCAAACAGGGGCGCTGGCTACACCTTC CASSSANRGAGYTF
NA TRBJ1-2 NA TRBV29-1 TGCAGCGTTGGGCAATGGGACATCACTAACTATGGCTACACCTTC CSVGQWDITNYGYTF
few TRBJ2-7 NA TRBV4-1 TGCGCCAGCAGCCAAGTTTCAGGGAAGGGCTACGAGCAGTACTTC CASSQVSGKGYEQYF
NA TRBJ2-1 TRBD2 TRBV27 TGTGCCAGCAGCCCGGGGGCGGGAGGGCCCTACAATGAGCAGTTCTTC CASSPGAGGPYNEQFF
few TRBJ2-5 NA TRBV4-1 TGCGCCAGCAGCCCCAGAGAGGGGAGAGTGGAGACCCAGTACTTC CASSPREGRVETQYF
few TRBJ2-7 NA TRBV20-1 TGCAGTGCTAGAGTCCAGAAAACCTACGAGCAGTACTTC CSARVQKTYEQYF
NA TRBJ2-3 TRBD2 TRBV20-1 TGCAGTGCTTTAGGACTAGCGGGCACAGATACGCAGTATTTT CSALGLAGTDTQYF
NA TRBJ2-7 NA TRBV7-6 TGTGCCAGCAGCTTAGGAGGGAGGCAGTACTTC CASSLGGRQYF
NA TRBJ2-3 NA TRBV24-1 TGTGCCACCAGTGATTTTCAGGGGTCCACAGATACGCAGTATTTT CATSDFQGSTDTQYF
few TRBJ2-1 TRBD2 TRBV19 TGTGCCAGTTCGAAAGCGGGGAGCTCCTACAATGAGCAGTTCTTC CASSKAGSSYNEQFF
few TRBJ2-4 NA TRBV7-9 TGTGCCAGCAGCGTCACAGGGTTGCGGAACATTCAGTACTTC CASSVTGLRNIQYF
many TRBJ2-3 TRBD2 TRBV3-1 TGTGCCAGCAGCCTGGGGACTAGCGGGACAGATACGCAGTATTTT CASSLGTSGTDTQYF
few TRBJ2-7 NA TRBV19 TGTGCCTCTTCCCCGGGACATAACTACGAGCAGTACTTC CASSPGHNYEQYF
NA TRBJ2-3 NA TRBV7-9 TGTGCCAGCAGCTTAGCGCTTAGCCTTTCCTCGGATACGCAGTATTTT CASSLALSLSSDTQYF
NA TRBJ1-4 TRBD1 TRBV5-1 TGCGCCAGCAGCTCTCGGACAGGGGGCCATGAAAAACTGTTTTTT CASSSRTGGHEKLFF
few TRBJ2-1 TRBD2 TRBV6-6 TGTGCCAGCAGCTTCACCGGGACTAGCGGGAGGGATGAGCAGTTCTTC CASSFTGTSGRDEQFF
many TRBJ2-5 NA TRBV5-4 TGTGCCAGCAGCCAGCAAGAGACCCAGTACTTC CASSQQETQYF
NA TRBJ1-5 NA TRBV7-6 TGTGCCAGCAGCTTAGACGGGGCCGCGGGGCAGCCCCAGCATTTT CASSLDGAAGQPQHF
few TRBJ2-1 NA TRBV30 TGTGCCTGGAGTGGTGGTCCCCTTCAGGGTCGGTACAATGAGCAGTTCTTC CAWSGGPLQGRYNEQFF
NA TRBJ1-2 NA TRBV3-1 TGTGCCAGCAGCCAACGGGACGCAAATGGCTACACCTTC CASSQRDANGYTF
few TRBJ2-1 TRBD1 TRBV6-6 TGTGCCAGCAGCCGGGACAGGGGTAGGTTCTTC CASSRDRGRFF
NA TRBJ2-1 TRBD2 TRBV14 TGTGCCAGCAGGTCAGGCGGCGGGGGGGCCGTTTATGAGCAGTTCTTC CASRSGGGGAVYEQFF
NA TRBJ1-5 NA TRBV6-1 TGTGCCAGCAATCTCAGCCCAGGGGTCGTGGAGCCCCAGCATTTT CASNLSPGVVEPQHF
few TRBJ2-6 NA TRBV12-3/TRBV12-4 TGTGCCAGCAGAGACAGGAGCTCTGGGGCCAACGTCCTGACTTTC CASRDRSSGANVLTF
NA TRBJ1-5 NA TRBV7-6 TGTGCCAGCAGCTTAGGCGAGGCAGGGGGCAATCAGCCCCAGCATTTT CASSLGEAGGNQPQHF
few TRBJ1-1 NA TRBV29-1 TGCAGCGTTGTATCGGGCGAATCGAACACTGAAGCTTTCTTT CSVVSGESNTEAFF
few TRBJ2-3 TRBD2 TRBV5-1 TGCGCCAGCAGCTTGGGACTAGCTCCCCCCACAGATACGCAGTATTTT CASSLGLAPPTDTQYF
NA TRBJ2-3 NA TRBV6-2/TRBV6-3 TGTGCCAGCAGTACAGGGCCGGAAACAGATACGCAGTATTTT CASSTGPETDTQYF
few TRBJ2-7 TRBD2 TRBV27 TGTGCCAGCAGTTTATCTAGCGGGGACTACGAGCAGTACTTC CASSLSSGDYEQYF
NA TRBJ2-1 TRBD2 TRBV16 TGTGCCAGCACCCGCGGGGGTGAGCAGTTCTTC CASTRGGEQFF
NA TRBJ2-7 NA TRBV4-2 TGTGCCAGCGCTGGGGGCCCGCTCACCTACGAGCAGTACTTC CASAGGPLTYEQYF